Below, 14 T cell receptor beta chains from the same sample are listed, as sequenced in a study of blood T cell repertoires in COVID-19. Libraries were prepared by immunoSEQ multiplex PCR; TCRdb keeps only in-frame clonotypes and omits some of them. Of 110,000 to 150,000 clones detected, around four fifths appear once; the ten largest clones hold around 5.5%. The sequencing sample was made of PBMCs or T cells enriched from blood (not recorded which). These receptors all come from a woman in her fifties or sixties who had recovered from COVID-19.

The V call is TRBV9, the J call TRBJ2-1; TRBD2 might be the D (6 bases). V lost 0 bases, J lost 5 bases, and 6 bases lay in between. There are 13 residues in the CDR3. Germline lookup yields CDR1 SGDLS and CDR2 YYNGEE. CDR3 protein: CASSVGGDNEQFF. The CDR3 region has the DNA TGTGCCAGCAGCGTAGGCGGGGACAATGAGCAGTTCTTC.

V usage is TRBV4-1 and J usage is TRBJ1-1; D perhaps matches TRBD1 (6 bases). The CDR3 sequence is 16 residues long. Trimming left V 4 bases short and J 8 bases short, with 23 bases between. Germline loops: CDR1 MGHRA, CDR2 YSYEKL. CDR3 nucleotides: TGCGCCAGCAGCCCATCAGCCGTAATAGGACAGTCCGAAGCTTTCTTT. This sequence encodes CASSPSAVIGQSEAFF.

The chain uses TRBV6-5 and TRBJ1-6; maybe TRBD1 (5 bases). Germline assignment: CDR1 MNHEY and CDR2 SVGAGI. The V gene lost 2 bases and the J gene lost 3 bases, with 5 bases spanning the gap. CDR3 length equals 14 residues. CDR3 sequence reads: CASSYDSYNSPLHF. For the CDR3, the DNA is TGTGCCAGCAGTTACGACAGCTATAATTCACCCCTCCACTTT.

This clone has only one observation. This chain connects TRBV3-1 (or the pseudogene TRBV3-2) to TRBJ2-1; tentative D call: TRBD2 (6 bases). Germline values: CDR1 LGHDT, CDR2 YNNKEL (reference sequence). Trimming removed 5 bases from V and 3 bases from J, with 11 bases in between. The CDR3 is 14 amino acids. The CDR3 protein is CASSGDSNYNEQFF. In nucleotides, the CDR3 is TGTGCCAGCAGCGGGGACTCTAACTACAATGAGCAGTTCTTC.

The table lists this clone with a few counts. The DNA of the CDR3 is TGCGCCAGCAGCTTCACCGGGACAGGGGCATATGGCTACACCTTC. It is translated as CASSFTGTGAYGYTF. V and J are TRBV5-1 and TRBJ1-2; the match to TRBD1 covers 10 bases. Germline lookup yields CDR1 SGHRS and CDR2 YFSETQ. J was trimmed by 5 bases and V by 2 bases; bases with no gene match: 6. There are 15 residues in the CDR3.

This clone was detected a few times. The chain uses TRBV4-1 and TRBJ1-6; D is ambiguous. Germline lookup yields CDR1 MGHRA and CDR2 YSYEKL. There are 15 residues in the CDR3. V was clipped by 3 bases and J by 8 bases, with 14 bases between them. The CDR3 spells CASSHFPGEDSPLHF. DNA for the CDR3: TGCGCCAGCAGCCATTTCCCCGGAGAGGATTCACCCCTCCACTTT.

The chain carries TRBV6-6 and TRBJ1-5; TRBD1 agrees at 11 bases. This CDR3 spans 14 amino acids. V was clipped by 5 bases and J by 8 bases; unmatched bases: 5. In germline, CDR1 is MNHNY, CDR2 SVGAGI (reference sequence). The CDR3 bases are TGTGCCAGCAGTCCGGACAGGGGGCGTAAGCCCCAGCATTTT. As protein: CASSPDRGRKPQHF.

The chain has TRBV19 and TRBJ1-5; no clear D. This CDR3 contains 14 residues. V lost 4 bases to trimming and J lost 5 bases, with 12 bases between them. The germline CDR1 and CDR2 sequences are LNHDA and SQIVND (reference sequence). CDR3 sequence (DNA): TGTGCCAGTAGTACTCGACTACACGATCAGCCCCAGCATTTT. It translates to CASSTRLHDQPQHF. The complete variable domain, with remaining parts taken from reference TRBV19 and TRBJ1-5, reads DGGITQSPKYLFRKEGQNVTLSCEQNLNHDAMYWYRQDPGQGLRLIYYSQIVNDFQKGDIAEGYSVSREKKESFPLTVTSAQKNPTAFYLCASSTRLHDQPQHFGDGTRLSIL.

The CDR3 spells CASIPGSGGTEAFF. DNA of the CDR3: TGTGCCAGTATCCCCGGCTCAGGGGGCACTGAAGCTTTCTTT. The chain combines TRBV19 with TRBJ1-1; 7 bases fit TRBD1. Germline V gene data show CDR1 as LNHDA and CDR2 as SQIVND (reference sequence). V shed 7 bases and J 4 bases; nucleotides not matched to a gene: 9. The CDR3 sequence is 14 residues long. Filled out from reference TRBV19 and TRBJ1-1, the complete variable domain reads DGGITQSPKYLFRKEGQNVTLSCEQNLNHDAMYWYRQDPGQGLRLIYYSQIVNDFQKGDIAEGYSVSREKKESFPLTVTSAQKNPTAFYLCASIPGSGGTEAFFGQGTRLTVV.

The chain couples TRBV28 to TRBJ1-3, with TRBD1 matching 7 bases. Germline CDR1 is MDHEN and CDR2 is SYDVKM. The CDR3 is 16 residues long. V gave up 6 bases and J gave up 2 bases; unmatched junction bases: 10. For the CDR3, the DNA is TGTGCCAGCAGAGGGTACGACAGGGAGGCTGGAAACACCATATATTTT. This translates into CASRGYDREAGNTIYF.

The chain employs TRBV7-9 and TRBJ1-5, with no clear D. CDR1 SEHNR and CDR2 FQNEAQ come from the germline V gene (reference sequence). The CDR3 contains 13 residues. V was shortened by 5 bases and J by 5 bases, with 10 bases between the two germline ends. CDR3: CASSRETYQPQHF. The CDR3 DNA reads TGTGCCAGCAGCCGAGAAACGTATCAGCCCCAGCATTTT. Variable domain in full (rest from reference TRBV7-9 and TRBJ1-5): DTGVSQNPRHKITKRGQNVTFRCDPISEHNRLYWYRQTLGQGPEFLTYFQNEAQLEKSRLLSDRFSAERPKGSFSTLEIQRTEQGDSAMYLCASSRETYQPQHFGDGTRLSIL.

The CDR3 bases are TGTGCCAGTAGTATAAAGACAGCGAACACCGGGGAGCTGTTTTTT. It yields the protein CASSIKTANTGELFF. The chain recombines TRBV19 with TRBJ2-2; maybe TRBD1 (5 bases). CDR1 and CDR2 from the germline V gene are LNHDA and SQIVND (reference sequence). CDR3 size: 15 residues. V shed 2 bases and J shed 0 bases, with 7 bases lying between them. Full variable domain (rest looked up from reference TRBV19 and TRBJ2-2): DGGITQSPKYLFRKEGQNVTLSCEQNLNHDAMYWYRQDPGQGLRLIYYSQIVNDFQKGDIAEGYSVSREKKESFPLTVTSAQKNPTAFYLCASSIKTANTGELFFGEGSRLTVL.

This clone was seen only once. The J gene is TRBJ2-3, the V gene TRBV24-1; D is ambiguous. Germline V gene data show CDR1 as KGHDR and CDR2 as SFDVKD. The CDR3 has 15 residues. V was shortened by 4 bases and J by 0 bases, with 10 bases between the two germline ends. The CDR3 reads CATSDASISTDTQYF. The CDR3 bases are TGTGCCACCAGTGACGCCAGTATTAGCACAGATACGCAGTATTTT.

The gene calls are TRBV6-5 and TRBJ2-6; D not resolved. CDR3 length: 13 residues. Germline CDR1 reads MNHEY; CDR2 reads SVGAGI. V was pared by 2 bases and J by 4 bases, with 3 bases between. CDR3 sequence (DNA): TGTGCCAGCAGTTACGGCGGGGCCAACGTCCTGACTTTC. This translates into CASSYGGANVLTF.